The source of this T cell receptor (beta chain) is a study of graft-versus-host responses after intestinal transplantation. The CDR3 covers 14 residues. V lost 1 base and J 5 bases, leaving 11 bases between the germline ends. Germline V gives CDR1 LGHNA, CDR2 YNFKEQ. Concerning this clone: The antigen remains unidentified.

Measured with immunoSEQ multiplex PCR; TCRdb has only the in-frame clones, and not every one. The data hold about 90,000 clones, with about 94% observed a single time. The chain recombines TRBV4-2 with TRBJ1-2, with D possibly being TRBD1 (5 bases). The origin of this receptor is a human donor who was the organ donor for an intestinal transplant. Material: unstimulated CD4+ T cells sorted from spleen or lymph node cells, obtained before transplant. The CDR3 nucleotides read TGTGCCAGCAGCCAAGGAGGCAGACAGTATGGCTACACCTTC. Translation gives CASSQGGRQYGYTF.